The 11 T cell receptor beta chains below come from one sample, sequenced in a study of T cell responses to AZD1222 COVID-19 vaccine. The protocol was immunoSEQ multiplex PCR, while the TCRdb copy is restricted to in-frame clones and leaves out a portion. Altogether over 150,000 clones are present, approximately 90% being singletons, with the ten largest covering approximately 3%. The sample consisted of peripheral blood, taken on day 0 of AZD1222 vaccination. The receptor set was obtained from an adult in good health.

The chain is built from TRBV7-8 and TRBJ2-5; 9 nucleotides match TRBD2. Germline values: CDR1 SGHVS, CDR2 FQNEAQ. The CDR3 is 15 amino acids. V dropped 1 base and J dropped 5; count of bases not matched to a gene: 5. DNA for the CDR3: TGTGCCAGCAGCTTAGACGCGGGGGGGCGGGAGACCCAGTACTTC. Amino acid sequence: CASSLDAGGRETQYF.

The rearrangement joins TRBV4-2 to TRBJ2-7; 11 bases line up with TRBD2. Germline CDR1 LGHNA, CDR2 YNFKEQ. CDR3 length equals 16 residues. V was clipped by 3 bases and J by 1 base; unmatched bases: 5. Here the CDR3 DNA reads TGTGCCAGCAGCCACCTTTCTAGCGGGGGGTCCTACGAGCAGTACTTC. Its translation: CASSHLSSGGSYEQYF.

This clone was observed a handful of times. Different DNA sequences within this sample yield the same CDR3. The gene calls are TRBV11-2 and TRBJ1-3, with D unresolved. Germline CDR1 is SGHAT and CDR2 is FQNNGV. V gave up 0 bases and J gave up 0 bases, with 3 bases separating them. There are 14 residues in the CDR3. The CDR3, as DNA: TGTGCCAGCAGCTTAGAACCCTCTGGAAACACCATATATTTT. This gives the protein CASSLEPSGNTIYF.

This chain uses TRBV1 with TRBJ2-5. TRBV1 is listed as a pseudogene. The CDR3 runs 13 residues. CDR3 in amino acids: CTSSQPTPETQYF. The CDR3 DNA is TGCACCAGCAGCCAACCCACCCCAGAGACCCAGTACTTC.

The genes are TRBV5-1 and TRBJ2-7, with 8 bases that match TRBD1. After removal of 0 bases from V and 3 bases from J, the junction contained 5 bases not matched to a gene. The CDR3 has 15 amino acids. Germline CDR1 and CDR2: SGHRS and YFSETQ. Written as DNA, the CDR3 is TGCGCCAGCAGCTTGGTACCGGGACAGGACTACGAGCAGTACTTC. This sequence encodes CASSLVPGQDYEQYF.

The gene calls are TRBV7-8 and TRBJ1-2; D may be TRBD1 (6 bases). CDR1 and CDR2 from the germline V gene are SGHVS and FQNEAQ. The ends were cut back, 5 bases at V and 8 bases at J, with 15 bases in the middle. The CDR3 is made up of 13 amino acids. The CDR3 sequence: CASSPPRGVGYTF. DNA of the CDR3: TGTGCCAGCAGCCCCCCCAGGGGAGTGGGCTACACCTTC.

This rearrangement joins TRBV7-6 to TRBJ2-1; 12 bases line up with TRBD2. The CDR3 consists of 20 residues. The germline V gene has CDR1 SGHVS and CDR2 FNYEAQ. V dropped 0 bases and J dropped 0; count of bases not matched to a gene: 9. CDR3 coding DNA: TGTGCCAGCAGCTTAGCAGCCGGACTAGCGGGGACCAGCTCCTACAATGAGCAGTTCTTC. This codes for CASSLAAGLAGTSSYNEQFF. Drawing the rest from reference TRBV7-6 and TRBJ2-1, the complete variable domain is GAGVSQSPRYKVTKRGQDVALRCDPISGHVSLYWYRQALGQGPEFLTYFNYEAQQDKSGLPNDRFSAERPEGSISTLTIQRTEQRDSAMYRCASSLAAGLAGTSSYNEQFFGPGTRLTVL.

The chain recombines TRBV19 with TRBJ2-1; 10 nucleotides agree with TRBD1. Per germline, CDR1 LNHDA and CDR2 SQIVND (reference sequence). Losses at the gene ends were 0 bases for V and 8 bases for J; bases not matched to a gene: 7. This CDR3 region has 16 residues. The CDR3 region has the DNA TGTGCCAGTAGTATAGACTCGACAGGGGGCGGGTATGAGCAGTTCTTC. Its translation: CASSIDSTGGGYEQFF.

The chain recombines TRBV12-3 or TRBV12-4 with TRBJ2-3; 8 positions agree with TRBD1. The CDR3 runs to 13 residues. Trimming cost V 3 bases and J 6 bases; bases outside gene matches: 2. In DNA form, the CDR3 reads TGTGCCAGCAGTTTCACAGGGGGGGATACGCAGTATTTT. Its protein product is CASSFTGGDTQYF.

This clone was counted once. The chain combines TRBV7-2 with TRBJ1-6; 7 bases align to TRBD1. Trimming cost V 7 bases and J 4 bases; bases outside gene matches: 7. The CDR3 is 15 amino acids. Germline assignment: CDR1 SGHTA and CDR2 FQGNSA. CDR3: CASTKDRAYNSPLHF. CDR3 DNA sequence: TGTGCCAGCACCAAAGACAGGGCGTATAATTCACCCCTCCACTTT. The variable domain in full, completed from reference TRBV7-2 and TRBJ1-6, reads GAGVSQSPSNKVTEKGKDVELRCDPISGHTALYWYRQSLGQGLEFLIYFQGNSAPDKSGLPSDRFSAERTGGSVSTLTIQRTQQEDSAVYLCASTKDRAYNSPLHFGNGTRLTVT.

The chain couples TRBV6-5 to TRBJ2-7; D is tentatively TRBD1 or TRBD2 (6 bases each). Trimming removed 0 bases at V and 1 base at J, with 13 bases between. This CDR3 spans 16 amino acids. CDR1 is MNHEY, CDR2 SVGAGI, per germline. CDR3 region: CASSYSGQGTSYEQYF. In DNA form, the CDR3 reads TGTGCCAGCAGTTACTCGGGGCAGGGGACTTCCTACGAGCAGTACTTC.